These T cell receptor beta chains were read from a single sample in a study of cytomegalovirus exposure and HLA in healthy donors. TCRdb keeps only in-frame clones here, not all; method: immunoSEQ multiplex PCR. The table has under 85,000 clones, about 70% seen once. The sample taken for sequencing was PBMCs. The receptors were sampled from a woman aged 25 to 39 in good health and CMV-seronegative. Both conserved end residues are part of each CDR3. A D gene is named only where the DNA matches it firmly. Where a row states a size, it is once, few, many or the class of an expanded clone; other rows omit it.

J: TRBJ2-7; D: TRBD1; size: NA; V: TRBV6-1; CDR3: CASSLTGRYEQYF; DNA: TGTGCCAGCAGTTTGACAGGGCGGTACGAGCAGTACTTC
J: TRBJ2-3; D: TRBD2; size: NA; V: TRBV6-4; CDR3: CASSRTSDGTDTQYF; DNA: TGTGCCAGCAGTCGGACTAGCGATGGCACAGATACGCAGTATTTT
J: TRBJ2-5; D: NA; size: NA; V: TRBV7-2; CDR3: CASSLAGANQETQYF; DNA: TGTGCCAGCAGCTTGGCAGGGGCCAACCAAGAGACCCAGTACTTC
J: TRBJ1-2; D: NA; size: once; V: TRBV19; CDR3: CASSSDRINYGYTF; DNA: TGTGCCAGTAGTTCAGACAGGATCAACTATGGCTACACCTTC
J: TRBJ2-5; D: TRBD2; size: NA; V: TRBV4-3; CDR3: CASSQRGGQETQYF; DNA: TGCGCCAGCAGCCAACGCGGGGGGCAAGAGACCCAGTACTTC
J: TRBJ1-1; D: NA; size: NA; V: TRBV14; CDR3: CASSAYTGLTEAFF; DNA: TGTGCCAGCAGCGCTTATACGGGTCTTACTGAAGCTTTCTTT
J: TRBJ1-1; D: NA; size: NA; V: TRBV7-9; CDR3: CASTGSGTKHTEAFF; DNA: TGTGCCAGCACGGGGTCAGGGACAAAACACACTGAAGCTTTCTTT
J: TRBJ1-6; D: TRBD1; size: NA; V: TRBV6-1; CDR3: CASSDGDRGYSPLHF; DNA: TGTGCCAGCAGTGACGGGGACAGGGGTTATTCACCCCTCCACTTT
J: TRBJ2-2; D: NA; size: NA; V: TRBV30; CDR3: CAWSLTGTGELFF; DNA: TGTGCCTGGAGTCTTACGGGCACCGGGGAGCTGTTTTTT
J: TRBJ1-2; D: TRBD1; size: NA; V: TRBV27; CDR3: CASSYGTGGALNYGYTF; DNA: TGTGCCAGCAGCTACGGGACAGGGGGCGCCCTTAACTATGGCTACACCTTC
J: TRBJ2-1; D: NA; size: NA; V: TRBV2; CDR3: CASSRGISSYNEQFF; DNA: TGTGCCAGCAGCCGGGGGATTAGCTCCTACAATGAGCAGTTCTTC
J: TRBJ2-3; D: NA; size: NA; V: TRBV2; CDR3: CASTPERGPTDTQYF; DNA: TGTGCCAGCACCCCAGAAAGGGGCCCCACAGATACGCAGTATTTT
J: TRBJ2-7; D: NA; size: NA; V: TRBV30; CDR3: CAWSGPPDYRTYF; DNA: TGTGCCTGGAGTGGACCCCCGGACTATCGGACCTACTTC
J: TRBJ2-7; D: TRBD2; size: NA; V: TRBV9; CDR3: CASSAQLAGGEQYF; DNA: TGTGCCAGCAGCGCTCAGCTAGCGGGGGGCGAGCAGTACTTC
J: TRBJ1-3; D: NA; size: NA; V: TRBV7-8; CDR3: CASSLNLVGSPGNTIYF; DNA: TGTGCCAGCAGCCTCAATCTAGTGGGTAGTCCTGGAAACACCATATATTTT
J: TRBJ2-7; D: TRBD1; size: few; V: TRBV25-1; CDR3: CASSDSGQRDYEQYF; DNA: TGTGCCAGCAGTGATTCGGGACAGAGAGACTACGAGCAGTACTTC
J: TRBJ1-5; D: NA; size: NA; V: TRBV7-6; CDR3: CASSIISNQPQHF; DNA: TGTGCCAGCAGCATTATAAGCAATCAGCCCCAGCATTTT
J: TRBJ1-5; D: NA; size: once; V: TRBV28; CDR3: CASIGGVFGQPQHF; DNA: TGTGCCAGCATAGGTGGAGTTTTTGGTCAGCCCCAGCATTTT
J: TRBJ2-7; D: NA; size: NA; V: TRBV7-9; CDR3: CASSGGLPSSYEQYF; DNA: TGTGCCAGCAGCGGGGGACTTCCCTCCTCCTACGAGCAGTACTTC
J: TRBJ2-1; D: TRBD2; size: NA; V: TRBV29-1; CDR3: CSVAMGAGGRNEQFF; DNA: TGCAGCGTTGCTATGGGGGCGGGGGGGAGGAATGAGCAGTTCTTC
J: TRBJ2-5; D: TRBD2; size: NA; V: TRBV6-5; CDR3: CASSYYGGAGETQYF; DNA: TGTGCCAGCAGTTACTACGGGGGGGCGGGGGAGACCCAGTACTTC
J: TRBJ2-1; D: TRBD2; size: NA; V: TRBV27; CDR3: CASSPGTSGDNEQFF; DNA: TGTGCCAGCAGCCCAGGGACTAGCGGGGACAATGAGCAGTTCTTC
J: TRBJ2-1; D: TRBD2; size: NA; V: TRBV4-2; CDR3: CASSQEGGSYNEQFF; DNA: TGTGCCAGCAGCCAAGAGGGAGGGTCCTACAATGAGCAGTTCTTC
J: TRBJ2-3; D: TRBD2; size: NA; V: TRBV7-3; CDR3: CATSISGAGTDTQYF; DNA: TGTGCCACTTCGATTAGCGGGGCAGGCACAGATACGCAGTATTTT
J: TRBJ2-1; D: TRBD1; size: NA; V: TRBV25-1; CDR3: CASRLGQGWSNEQFF; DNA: TGTGCCAGCAGACTCGGACAGGGGTGGTCAAATGAGCAGTTCTTC
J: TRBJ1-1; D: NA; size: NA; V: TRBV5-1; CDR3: CASSRPPGTEAFF; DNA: TGCGCCAGCAGTAGACCCCCGGGGACTGAAGCTTTCTTT